The subject of this entry is one T cell receptor (beta chain). This CDR3 is built from 14 residues. V was clipped by 0 bases and J by 9 bases, with 15 bases between them. Germline lookup yields CDR1 SGHKS and CDR2 YYEKEE (reference sequence). In the authors' methods: Scientists estimated how many nucleated cells there were by amplifying reference gene primers. Clones were sequenced by immunoSEQ multiplex PCR, and TCRdb holds only the in-frame ones, with some missing. The V and J calls and clone size were taken over from that table, and D and trimming were inferred from the DNA. This sample carries fewer than 150,000 clones, just under 90% of them seen once, and the ten largest clones take about 4.3%. This entry comes from a study of blood T cell repertoires in COVID-19.

V gene TRBV5-5 combines with J gene TRBJ1-2; the D gene is possibly TRBD1 (6 bases). Sequenced sample: peripheral blood. The clonotype comes from a woman aged 35 to 49 with acute or convalescent COVID-19. The CDR3 is CASSLDRALWSYTF. CDR3 coding DNA: TGTGCCAGCAGCTTGGACAGGGCCCTATGGAGCTACACCTTC.